These 21 T cell receptor beta chains were sequenced from one sample in a study of blood T cell repertoires in COVID-19. The data were produced by immunoSEQ multiplex PCR, yet TCRdb's version contains in-frame clones alone and is incomplete. The table lists 200,000 to 300,000 clones, more than 75% of them singletons. Sequenced: peripheral blood. These receptors were taken from a woman of 80 years or more with COVID-19, enrolled during active disease.

This chain connects TRBV11-2 to TRBJ2-1; perhaps TRBD2 as D (6 bases). V dropped 3 bases and J dropped 6 bases, with 12 bases sitting between them. The CDR3 loop spans 14 amino acids. Germline CDR1 SGHAT, CDR2 FQNNGV. CDR3 protein: CASSFAGTINEQFF. The CDR3 coding sequence is TGTGCCAGCAGCTTCGCGGGGACCATCAATGAGCAGTTCTTC.

The chain combines TRBV7-2 with TRBJ2-5, with D possibly matching TRBD2 (7 bases). Germline CDR1 and CDR2: SGHTA and FQGNSA. Trimming pared 3 bases from V and 4 bases from J, leaving 15 bases between. CDR3 size: 15 residues. CDR3 nucleotides: TGTGCCAGCAGCTTGGCGGTGGCGGGGGCAGAGACCCAGTACTTC. Its translation is CASSLAVAGAETQYF.

The rearrangement joins TRBV5-1 to TRBJ1-3; a possible D gene is TRBD1 (6 bases). Between the trimmed V and J ends, which lost 7 bases and 0 bases, there was a span of 11 bases. CDR1 and CDR2 (germline): SGHRS, YFSETQ. There are 14 residues in the CDR3. The CDR3 region has the DNA TGCGCCAGCCGACAGGAACACTCTGGAAACACCATATATTTT. The encoded protein is CASRQEHSGNTIYF.

As concerns this clone: The sample holds other DNA sequences that translate to the same CDR3. The CDR3 is CSATGNTEAFF. DNA of the CDR3: TGCAGTGCTACAGGGAACACTGAAGCTTTCTTT. This chain links TRBV20-1 with TRBJ1-1; D unresolved. This CDR3 has 11 amino acids. CDR1 and CDR2 from the germline V gene are DFQATT and SNEGSKA (reference sequence). V shed 4 bases and J shed 1 base, with 4 bases lying between them.

The chain recombines TRBV29-1 with TRBJ1-1, with TRBD1 matching over 9 bases. The CDR3 runs 12 residues. V shed 7 bases, J shed 6 bases, and the junction held 6 bases outside the gene matches. CDR1 is SQVTM and CDR2 is ANQGSEA in the germline V gene. CDR3 in DNA: TGCAGCGGGGGGACAGGGTGGGCTGAAGCTTTCTTT. This sequence encodes CSGGTGWAEAFF.

The rearrangement uses TRBV11-2 and TRBJ2-1; the D gene is possibly TRBD1 (7 bases). Trimming left V 1 base short and J 7 bases short, with 11 bases between. The CDR3 is 14 residues long. Germline assignment: CDR1 SGHAT and CDR2 FQNNGV. The CDR3 DNA reads TGTGCCAGCAGCTTAGCAGGGGGGAGGAATGAGCAGTTCTTC. Amino acid sequence: CASSLAGGRNEQFF.

The V gene is TRBV5-1, the J gene TRBJ2-6; 7 bases fit TRBD1. Unmatched junction bases numbered 11, after V lost 2 bases and J lost 0 bases. CDR1 and CDR2 from the germline V gene are SGHRS and YFSETQ. This CDR3 has 19 residues. The CDR3 loop is CASSLYWQGDSSGANVLTF. DNA for the CDR3: TGCGCCAGCAGCTTATACTGGCAGGGGGATAGCTCTGGGGCCAACGTCCTGACTTTC.

This clone was seen just once. The chain has TRBV28 and TRBJ1-1; no clear D gene. The germline CDR1 and CDR2 sequences are MDHEN and SYDVKM. Trimming left V 2 bases short and J 1 base short, with 14 bases between. The CDR3 totals 16 residues. The CDR3 sequence: CASSLRAQRTNTEAFF. CDR3 in DNA: TGTGCCAGCAGTTTAAGAGCCCAGCGGACGAACACTGAAGCTTTCTTT.

The chain is built from TRBV5-4 and TRBJ2-5; D possibly corresponds to TRBD2 (6 bases). Germline V CDR1 and CDR2: SGHNT, YYREEE (reference sequence). The CDR3 loop spans 16 amino acids. V was pared by 2 bases and J by 7 bases, with 21 bases between. The CDR3 loop reads CASSLLTTGGMGTQYF. CDR3 nucleotide sequence: TGTGCCAGCAGCTTATTAACTACAGGAGGGATGGGGACCCAGTACTTC.

The CDR3 is CASSPEGGTEKLFF. Written as DNA, the CDR3 is TGTGCCAGCAGTCCCGAAGGGGGAACGGAAAAACTGTTTTTT. The rearrangement joins TRBV6-4 to TRBJ1-4, with D perhaps matching TRBD1 (6 bases). There are 14 residues in the CDR3. V shed 5 bases and J shed 8 bases, with 15 bases lying between them. Per germline, CDR1 MRHNA and CDR2 SNTAGT.

J is TRBJ2-3 and V is TRBV9, with TRBD2 matching over 10 bases. With 3 bases clipped from V and 6 bases from J, the junction kept 7 bases outside the gene matches. The CDR3 totals 15 residues. Looked up from germline, CDR1 is SGDLS and CDR2 is YYNGEE. The CDR3 region is CASSASSGGRDTQYF. CDR3 DNA sequence: TGTGCCAGCAGCGCATCTAGCGGGGGCCGCGATACGCAGTATTTT.

The rearrangement links TRBV28 to TRBJ1-2, with 12 bases lining up with TRBD1. Per the germline V gene, CDR1 is MDHEN and CDR2 is SYDVKM. Trimming at V came to 6 bases and at J to 6 bases, leaving 11 bases not matched to a gene. The CDR3 runs 16 residues. The CDR3 DNA reads TGTGCCAGCAGCCCCGGGACAGGGGGCCACCGAAATGGCTACACCTTC. Its protein product is CASSPGTGGHRNGYTF.

V and J are TRBV10-3 and TRBJ2-1, with D hard to call. CDR3 size: 12 residues. Deletions cut 0 bases from V and 6 bases from J, with 3 bases between. Germline V CDR1 and CDR2: ENHRY, SYGVKD. The CDR3 coding sequence is TGTGCCATCAGTGAGTCTATCAATGAGCAGTTCTTC. It is translated as CAISESINEQFF.

CDR3 DNA: TGTGCCAGCAGCTTCAAGGGGAAAAACATTCAGTACTTC. This codes for CASSFKGKNIQYF. This chain joins TRBV7-9 and TRBJ2-4; tentatively, D is TRBD1 (5 bases). Germline values: CDR1 SEHNR, CDR2 FQNEAQ (reference sequence). Trimming stripped 3 bases from V and 4 bases from J, with 7 bases between. CDR3 length equals 13 residues.

The rearrangement uses TRBV7-2 and TRBJ1-5, with 7 bases aligning to TRBD1. This CDR3 is 15 amino acids long. Losses at the gene ends were 8 bases for V and 5 bases for J; bases not matched to a gene: 12. Looked up from germline, CDR1 is SGHTA and CDR2 is FQGNSA. The DNA of the CDR3 is TGTGCCAGCCGGACAGGTCTAGAATCATATCAGCCCCAGCATTTT. Its translation: CASRTGLESYQPQHF.

This chain joins TRBV28 and TRBJ1-1; TRBD1 agrees at 7 bases. V was pared by 2 bases and J by 1 base, with 4 bases of the junction left unmatched. This CDR3 is 15 amino acids long. Per germline, CDR1 MDHEN and CDR2 SYDVKM. The DNA for the CDR3 is TGTGCCAGCAGTTTAAAGGGACAGAAGAACACTGAAGCTTTCTTT. Translated: CASSLKGQKNTEAFF.

This clone was detected a few times. The rearrangement links TRBV12-3 or TRBV12-4 to TRBJ2-7; D perhaps matches TRBD1 (6 bases). This CDR3 region has 13 residues. V lost 5 bases and J 1 base, leaving 9 bases between the germline ends. In DNA, the CDR3 is TGTGCCAGCAGTATTGGACAGTCCTACGAGCAGTACTTC. It is translated as CASSIGQSYEQYF.

The V call is TRBV7-9, the J call TRBJ1-3; tentatively, D is TRBD1 (5 bases). This CDR3 is 13 amino acids long. Trimming removed 1 base from V and 7 bases from J, with 8 bases in between. Germline CDR1 reads SEHNR; CDR2 reads FQNEAQ (reference sequence). The CDR3 loop reads CASSLVEGNTIYF. DNA of the CDR3: TGTGCCAGCAGCTTAGTGGAGGGGAACACCATATATTTT. Full variable domain (remainder filled in from reference TRBV7-9 and TRBJ1-3): DTGVSQNPRHKITKRGQNVTFRCDPISEHNRLYWYRQTLGQGPEFLTYFQNEAQLEKSRLLSDRFSAERPKGSFSTLEIQRTEQGDSAMYLCASSLVEGNTIYFGEGSWLTVV.

V is TRBV28 and J is TRBJ1-2, with D unresolved. Between the trimmed V and J ends, which lost 5 bases and 8 bases, there was a span of 12 bases. The length of the CDR3 is 12 residues. Germline V gene sequence: CDR1 MDHEN, CDR2 SYDVKM. CDR3 sequence: CASSIAPSGYTF. The CDR3 bases are TGTGCCAGCAGTATAGCCCCGAGCGGCTACACCTTC.

The J gene is TRBJ2-3, the V gene TRBV30; 12 positions match TRBD2. This CDR3 is 17 amino acids long. V shed 8 bases and J 3 bases; nucleotides not matched to a gene: 15. Germline CDR1 is GTSNPN and CDR2 is SVGIG (reference sequence). The CDR3 sequence is CAARLAGAPGGTDTQYF. In nucleotides, the CDR3 is TGTGCCGCCCGACTAGCGGGGGCCCCAGGGGGAACAGATACGCAGTATTTT.

This chain links TRBV28 with TRBJ1-1; the match to TRBD1 covers 10 bases. The CDR3 is 16 amino acids. Germline CDR1 is MDHEN and CDR2 is SYDVKM. With 8 bases clipped from V and 1 base from J, the junction kept 10 bases outside the gene matches. The CDR3 DNA reads as TGTGCCAGCCCTGCGACCGGGACAGGGGAGAACACTGAAGCTTTCTTT. As protein: CASPATGTGENTEAFF.